Listed below are T cell receptor beta chains from one sample, sequenced in a study of T cells in Graves' hyperthyroidism and ophthalmopathy. MiXCR was run by TCRdb on the multiplex PCR reads, yielding one entry per CDR3 protein. The sample has roughly 740,000 distinct CDR3 sequences, 16% seen once. Sequenced material: blood. These receptors all stem from a man between 18 and 35 years old with Graves' hyperthyroidism. The CDR3 runs from the conserved cysteine through the conserved F or W. D genes are given only for firm matches. Size values are once, few and many counts, or a class for expanded clones, and some rows have none.

d_call	v_call	j_call	clone_size	cdr3_nt	cdr3_aa
NA	TRBV4-1	TRBJ2-7	many	TGCGCCAGCAGCCAAGACGGGTGGTACGAGCAGTACTTC	CASSQDGWYEQYF
TRBD1	TRBV28	TRBJ2-7	many	TGTGCCAGCAGTATCACCTCGACAGGGGGCGGGCAGTACTTC	CASSITSTGGGQYF
NA	TRBV10-3	TRBJ1-1	NA	TGTGCCATCAGTGCTCGTGGGTTGGAAGCTTTCTTT	CAISARGLEAFF
NA	TRBV6-1	TRBJ1-6	few	TGTGCCAGCAGTTTCGCATGGCATTCACCCCTCCACTTT	CASSFAWHSPLHF
NA	TRBV28	TRBJ2-3	many	TGTGCCAGCGGCAACGCTGAGGTCGACACAGATACGCAGTATTTT	CASGNAEVDTDTQYF
TRBD2	TRBV6-1	TRBJ2-3	many	TGTGCCAGCACCCGTCAGCGGGACGCCACAGATACGCAGTATTTT	CASTRQRDATDTQYF
NA	TRBV20-1	TRBJ2-3	many	TGCAGTGCAGTCTATGGGGGGCACACAGATACGCAGTATTTT	CSAVYGGHTDTQYF
NA	TRBV9	TRBJ2-3	NA	TGTGCCAGCAGCGTGTCGAGTCAAACGAGGGATACGCAGTATTTT	CASSVSSQTRDTQYF
TRBD2	TRBV7-3	TRBJ2-3	NA	TGTGCCAGCAGCTTACGGGAGGGCCGGGATACGCAGTATTTT	CASSLREGRDTQYF
NA	TRBV7-2	TRBJ2-7	many	TGTGCCAGCAGCTTAACGACCTACGAGCAGTACTTC	CASSLTTYEQYF
NA	TRBV7-6	TRBJ2-2	many	TGTGCCAGCAGCCAATTGGTGGGGGAGCTGTTTTTT	CASSQLVGELFF
TRBD1	TRBV2	TRBJ1-2	many	TGTGCCAGCAAAACAGGGGGAGAGGGACGAGCTAACTATGGCTACACCTTC	CASKTGGEGRANYGYTF
TRBD2	TRBV4-2	TRBJ2-1	NA	TGTGCCAGCAGCCAAGAACTAGCGGGTACCTACAATGAGCAGTTCTTC	CASSQELAGTYNEQFF
TRBD1	TRBV4-3	TRBJ1-5	NA	TGCGCCAGCAGCCAGGACGGGGGGACAGGGCGCAATCAGCCCCAGCATTTT	CASSQDGGTGRNQPQHF
TRBD2	TRBV28	TRBJ2-7	many	TGTGCCAGCAGTTTACGGGGACTAGTAAGGCCCTACGAGCAGTACTTC	CASSLRGLVRPYEQYF
TRBD2	TRBV7-2	TRBJ2-6	once	TGTGCCAGCAGCTTAGCCGGGGGGGGGGCCAACGTCCCGACTTTC	CASSLAGGGANVPTF
TRBD1	TRBV30	TRBJ1-5	many	TGTGCCTGGAGTGTCCAGGGGGCTCAGCCCCAGCATTTT	CAWSVQGAQPQHF
NA	TRBV25-1	TRBJ1-5	few	TGTGCCAGCAGTGAAGGAAGACCGGGTCAGCCCCAGCATTTT	CASSEGRPGQPQHF
NA	TRBV15	TRBJ2-7	NA	TGTGCCACCAGCAGAGACTCCCGGTCCTACGAGCAGTACTTC	CATSRDSRSYEQYF
NA	TRBV5-1	TRBJ2-5	few	TGCGCCAGCTCACGGACACCCGGCCAAGAGACCCAGTACTTC	CASSRTPGQETQYF
TRBD2	TRBV5-1	TRBJ2-7	few	TGCGCCAGCAGCTTGAACGGGAGGCGGTACGAGCAGTACTTC	CASSLNGRRYEQYF
NA	TRBV9	TRBJ2-1	few	TGTGCCAGCAGCGTAGGACTAGTCCGTTACAATGAGCAGTTCTTC	CASSVGLVRYNEQFF
TRBD2	TRBV28	TRBJ2-1	many	TGTGCCAGCAGTTCCGGGGGAGCGGGAGGGGACAATGAGCAGTTCTTC	CASSSGGAGGDNEQFF
NA	TRBV13	TRBJ2-4	NA	TGTGCCAGCAGCTTACAGGGTAAAAACATTCAGTACTTC	CASSLQGKNIQYF
TRBD2	TRBV11-2	TRBJ2-1	few	TGTGCCAGCAGCGGGGGTTTGCGCGGGAGGAGGGATGAGCAGTTCTTC	CASSGGLRGRRDEQFF
NA	TRBV20-1	TRBJ2-7	NA	TGCAGTGCCCCGGGACGGTCCTACGAGCAGTACTTC	CSAPGRSYEQYF